This TCR beta chain is from a study of tumor-infiltrating lymphocytes in glioblastoma multiforme. Regarding the study as a whole: T cells were not sorted into functional subsets.

The CDR3 has 15 residues. Germline values: CDR1 SGHAT, CDR2 FQNNGV. Three nested ARM-PCR rounds with V-beta and C-beta primers built TCRB libraries. From the multiplex PCR reads, TCRdb called clonotypes with MiXCR, one entry per CDR3 protein. The table includes 20,000 or so distinct CDR3 sequences, around 68% detected once. This clonotype was seen only once. Its cognate antigen is unknown. Sequence at one end of the junction differs from germline and may be a read error. The specimen sequenced was peripheral blood. The J gene is TRBJ2-2, the V gene TRBV11-2; D may be TRBD1 or TRBD2 (5 bases each). The source is a male donor with glioblastoma. The CDR3 nucleotides are TGTGCCAGCAGCTTAGACAGGGCGGGCACCCGGGAGCTGTTTTTT. Its translation: CASSLDRAGTRELFF.